Included here is one TCR beta chain sequence, with context. The antigen is unknown. Here the gene names and germline are mouse. The source of the sample is a study of tissue T cells after allogeneic stem cell transplantation. Study-level findings and limits: Shared clones across patients were few; motif clustering revealed tissue-specific shared signatures. Only a limited share of tissue TCRs appeared in blood or spleen.

Sequencing used immunoSEQ multiplex PCR; TCRdb keeps in-frame clones, though not all of them. Found here are 7,500 to 9,500 clones, about 44% of them singletons; the top ten hold approximately 7.4%. Time point indicated: mouse harvest day 7 after allogeneic transplant. The graft held 10^6 splenic CD5+ T cells and 10^7 T-cell-depleted bone marrow cells. Tissues came from B6→BALB/c major-mismatch GVHD mice at day 7 or 14. The specimen sequenced was gut tissue. The sequence was obtained from a female BALB/c mouse given C57BL/6 T cells with graft-versus-host disease after an allogeneic hematopoietic cell transplant.

This chain's CDR3 is CASSLGLGGYEQYF. CDR3 DNA (partial): TGTGCCAGCAGCTTAGGACTGGGGGGGTATGAACAGTAC. V usage is TRBV3 and J usage is TRBJ2-7; 11 nucleotides align to TRBD2. The CDR3 end lies 1 residue beyond the end of the read and is filled in from the germline J gene. Unmatched junction bases numbered 0, after V lost 1 base and J lost 4 bases. The V gene's germline CDR1 is SNHLY and CDR2 FYNGKV (reference sequence). The CDR3 spans 14 residues.